The T cell receptor beta chain under discussion was sequenced for a study of T cell changes during pregnancy in multiple sclerosis (dated 2019 in TCRdb). Notes on the research overall: The study looked at changes in the T cell repertoire across pregnancy in women with multiple sclerosis.

Libraries were prepared through the immunoSEQ multiplex PCR assay. TCRdb carries this immuneACCESS record with in-frame sequences only. Its versions omit some clonotypes, under half of them owing to an unresolved V gene in the studies checked, with the rest unexplained. Across this sample there are about 66,000 clones, with 90% seen only once. Around 1.5% of the sample lies in the top ten. CDR1 GTSNPN and CDR2 SVGIG are derived from the germline V gene (reference sequence). The V end loses 4 bases and the J end loses 5 bases, and a stretch of 20 bases separates them. From its cysteine to its phenylalanine, the CDR3 spans 15 amino acids. Only the CDR3 DNA is retained, 45 bases long and in frame from the first base. Concerning this clone: What this receptor recognizes is not known. There are no base qualities to consult, and no much larger clone falls within one base.

This chain joins TRBV30 to TRBJ1-1, with the D segment identity uncertain. The TCR originated in a female donor with multiple sclerosis, enrolled in a pregnancy study. Sequenced material: peripheral blood, taken in the third trimester of pregnancy. CDR3 reads: CAWTATRGGVTEAFF. The DNA sequence is given as TGTGCCTGGACTGCAACCCGTGGCGGGGTAACTGAAGCTTTCTTT.